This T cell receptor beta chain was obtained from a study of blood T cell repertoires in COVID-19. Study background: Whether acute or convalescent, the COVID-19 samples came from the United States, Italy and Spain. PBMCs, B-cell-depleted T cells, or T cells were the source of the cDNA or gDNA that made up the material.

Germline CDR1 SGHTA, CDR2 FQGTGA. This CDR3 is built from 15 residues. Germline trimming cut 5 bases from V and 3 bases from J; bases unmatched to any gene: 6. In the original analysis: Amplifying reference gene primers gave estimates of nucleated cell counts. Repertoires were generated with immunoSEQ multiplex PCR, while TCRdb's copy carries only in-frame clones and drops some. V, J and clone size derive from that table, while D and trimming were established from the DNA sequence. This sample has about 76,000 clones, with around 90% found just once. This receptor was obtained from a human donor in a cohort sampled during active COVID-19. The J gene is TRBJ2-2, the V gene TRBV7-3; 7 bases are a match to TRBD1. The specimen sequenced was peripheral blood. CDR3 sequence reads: CASSLTGQYTGELFF. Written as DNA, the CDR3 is TGTGCCAGCAGCCTCACGGGACAGTACACCGGGGAGCTGTTTTTT. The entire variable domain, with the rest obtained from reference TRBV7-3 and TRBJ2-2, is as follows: GAGVSQTPSNKVTEKGKYVELRCDPISGHTALYWYRQSLGQGPEFLIYFQGTGAADDSGLPNDRFFAVRPEGSVSTLKIQRTERGDSAVYLCASSLTGQYTGELFFGEGSRLTVL.